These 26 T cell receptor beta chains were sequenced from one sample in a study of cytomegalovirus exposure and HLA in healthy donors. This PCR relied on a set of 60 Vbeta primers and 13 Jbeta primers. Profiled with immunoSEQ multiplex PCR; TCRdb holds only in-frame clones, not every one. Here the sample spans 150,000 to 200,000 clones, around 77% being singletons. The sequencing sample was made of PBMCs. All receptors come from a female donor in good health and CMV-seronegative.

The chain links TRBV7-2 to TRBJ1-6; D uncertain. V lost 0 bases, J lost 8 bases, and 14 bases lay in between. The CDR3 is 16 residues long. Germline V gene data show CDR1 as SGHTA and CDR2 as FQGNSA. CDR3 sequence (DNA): TGTGCCAGCAGCTTAGCGCATCGGACTGAGTATTCACCCCTCCACTTT. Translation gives CASSLAHRTEYSPLHF. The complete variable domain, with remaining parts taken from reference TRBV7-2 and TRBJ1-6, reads GAGVSQSPSNKVTEKGKDVELRCDPISGHTALYWYRQSLGQGLEFLIYFQGNSAPDKSGLPSDRFSAERTGGSVSTLTIQRTQQEDSAVYLCASSLAHRTEYSPLHFGNGTRLTVT.

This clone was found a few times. In nucleotides, the CDR3 is TGCGCCAGTGAAACCCAGGGCCTAGCGGGAAATAATGAGCAGTTCTTC. Its protein product is CASETQGLAGNNEQFF. The V call is TRBV5-1, the J call TRBJ2-1; TRBD2 agrees at 9 bases. The V gene end was trimmed by 8 bases and the J gene end by 7 bases; junction bases not matched to a gene: 16. Germline V lookup: CDR1 SGHRS, CDR2 YFSETQ. The CDR3 sequence is 16 residues long.

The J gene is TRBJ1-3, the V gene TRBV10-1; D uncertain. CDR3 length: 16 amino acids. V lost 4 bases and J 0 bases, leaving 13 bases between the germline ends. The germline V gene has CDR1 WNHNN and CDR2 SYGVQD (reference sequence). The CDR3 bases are TGCGCCAGCAGTGCCGAGGGATTGAGCTCTGGAAACACCATATATTTT. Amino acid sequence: CASSAEGLSSGNTIYF.

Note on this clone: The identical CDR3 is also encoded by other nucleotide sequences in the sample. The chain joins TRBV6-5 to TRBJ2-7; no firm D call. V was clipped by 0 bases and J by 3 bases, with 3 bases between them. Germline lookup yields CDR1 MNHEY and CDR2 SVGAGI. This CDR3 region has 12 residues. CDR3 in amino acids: CASSYSSYEQYF. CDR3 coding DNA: TGTGCCAGCAGTTACTCGAGCTACGAGCAGTACTTC.

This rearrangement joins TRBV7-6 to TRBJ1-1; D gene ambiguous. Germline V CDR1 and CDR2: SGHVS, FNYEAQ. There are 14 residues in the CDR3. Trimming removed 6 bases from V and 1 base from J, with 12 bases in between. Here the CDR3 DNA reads TGTGCCAGCAGTCCCGGCGCGGAGAACACTGAAGCTTTCTTT. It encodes CASSPGAENTEAFF.

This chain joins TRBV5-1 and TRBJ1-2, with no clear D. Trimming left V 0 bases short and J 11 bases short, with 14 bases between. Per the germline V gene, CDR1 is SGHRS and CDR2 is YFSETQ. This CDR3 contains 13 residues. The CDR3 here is CASSLDGFGRYTF. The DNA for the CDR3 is TGCGCCAGCAGCTTGGACGGTTTTGGGAGGTACACCTTC.

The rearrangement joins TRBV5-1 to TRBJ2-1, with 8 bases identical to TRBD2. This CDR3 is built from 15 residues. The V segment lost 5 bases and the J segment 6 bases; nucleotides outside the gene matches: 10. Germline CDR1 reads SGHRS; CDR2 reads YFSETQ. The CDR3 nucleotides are TGCGCCAGCAGGCGAGGTAGCGGGGACCGCAATGAGCAGTTCTTC. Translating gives CASRRGSGDRNEQFF. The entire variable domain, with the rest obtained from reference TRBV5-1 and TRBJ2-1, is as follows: KAGVTQTPRYLIKTRGQQVTLSCSPISGHRSVSWYQQTPGQGLQFLFEYFSETQRNKGNFPGRFSGRQFSNSRSEMNVSTLELGDSALYLCASRRGSGDRNEQFFGPGTRLTVL.

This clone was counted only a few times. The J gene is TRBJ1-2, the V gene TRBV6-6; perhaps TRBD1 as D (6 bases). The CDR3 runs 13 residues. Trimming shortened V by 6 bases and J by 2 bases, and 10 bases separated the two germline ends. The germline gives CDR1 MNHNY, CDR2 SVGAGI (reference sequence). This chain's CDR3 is CASSVTGNYGYTF. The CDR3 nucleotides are TGTGCCAGCAGCGTTACAGGGAACTATGGCTACACCTTC.

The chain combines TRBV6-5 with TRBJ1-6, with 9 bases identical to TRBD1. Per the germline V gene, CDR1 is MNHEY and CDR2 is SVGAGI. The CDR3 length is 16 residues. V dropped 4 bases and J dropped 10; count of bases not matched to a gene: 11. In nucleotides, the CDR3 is TGTGCCAGCAGTTCTCCTTCCGGGACAGGGAAATCACCCCTCCACTTT. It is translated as CASSSPSGTGKSPLHF.

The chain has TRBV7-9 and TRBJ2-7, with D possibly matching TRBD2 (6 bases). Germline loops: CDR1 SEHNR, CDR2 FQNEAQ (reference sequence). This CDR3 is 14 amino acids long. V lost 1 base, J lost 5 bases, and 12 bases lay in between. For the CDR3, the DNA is TGTGCCAGCAGCTTAGACGGGACTCCCGACGAGCAGTACTTC. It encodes CASSLDGTPDEQYF.

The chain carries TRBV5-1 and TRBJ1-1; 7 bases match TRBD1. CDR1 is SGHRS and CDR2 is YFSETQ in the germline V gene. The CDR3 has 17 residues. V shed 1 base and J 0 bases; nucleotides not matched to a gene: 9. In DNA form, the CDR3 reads TGCGCCAGCAGCTTGAGGGGGCCCACAGGGATGAACACTGAAGCTTTCTTT. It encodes CASSLRGPTGMNTEAFF.

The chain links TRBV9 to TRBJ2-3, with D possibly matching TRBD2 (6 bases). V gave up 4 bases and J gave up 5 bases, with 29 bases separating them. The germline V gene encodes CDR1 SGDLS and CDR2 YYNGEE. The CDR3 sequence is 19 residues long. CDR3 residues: CASSFSSGFVTAGKDTQYF. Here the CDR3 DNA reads TGTGCCAGCAGCTTCTCGTCAGGGTTCGTGACAGCGGGCAAAGATACGCAGTATTTT.

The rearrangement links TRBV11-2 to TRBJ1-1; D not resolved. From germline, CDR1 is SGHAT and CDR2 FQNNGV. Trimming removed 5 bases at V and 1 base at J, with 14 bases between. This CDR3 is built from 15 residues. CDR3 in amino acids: CASSPLGRGNTEAFF. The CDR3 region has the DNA TGTGCCAGCAGCCCCCTGGGCCGGGGGAACACTGAAGCTTTCTTT.

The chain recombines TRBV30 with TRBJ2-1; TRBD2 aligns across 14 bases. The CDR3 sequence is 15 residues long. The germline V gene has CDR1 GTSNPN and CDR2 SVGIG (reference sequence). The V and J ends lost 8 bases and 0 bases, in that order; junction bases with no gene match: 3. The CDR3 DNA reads TGTGCCCGGACTAGCGGGGGGAGCTCCTACAATGAGCAGTTCTTC. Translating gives CARTSGGSSYNEQFF.

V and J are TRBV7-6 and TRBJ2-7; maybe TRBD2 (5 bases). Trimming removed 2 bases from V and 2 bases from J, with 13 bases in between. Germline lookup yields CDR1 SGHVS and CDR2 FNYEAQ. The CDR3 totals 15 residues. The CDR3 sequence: CASSLMSGDPYEQYF. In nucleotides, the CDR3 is TGTGCCAGCAGCTTAATGAGCGGTGATCCCTACGAGCAGTACTTC. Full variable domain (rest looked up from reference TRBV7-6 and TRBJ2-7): GAGVSQSPRYKVTKRGQDVALRCDPISGHVSLYWYRQALGQGPEFLTYFNYEAQQDKSGLPNDRFSAERPEGSISTLTIQRTEQRDSAMYRCASSLMSGDPYEQYFGPGTRLTVT.

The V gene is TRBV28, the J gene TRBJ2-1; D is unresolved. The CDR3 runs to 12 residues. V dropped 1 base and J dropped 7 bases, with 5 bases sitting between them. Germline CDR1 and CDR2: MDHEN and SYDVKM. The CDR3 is CASSLLTNEQFF. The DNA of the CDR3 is TGTGCCAGCAGTTTATTAACAAATGAGCAGTTCTTC. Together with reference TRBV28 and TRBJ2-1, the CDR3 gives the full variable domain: DVKVTQSSRYLVKRTGEKVFLECVQDMDHENMFWYRQDPGLGLRLIYFSYDVKMKEKGDIPEGYSVSREKKERFSLILESASTNQTSMYLCASSLLTNEQFFGPGTRLTVL.

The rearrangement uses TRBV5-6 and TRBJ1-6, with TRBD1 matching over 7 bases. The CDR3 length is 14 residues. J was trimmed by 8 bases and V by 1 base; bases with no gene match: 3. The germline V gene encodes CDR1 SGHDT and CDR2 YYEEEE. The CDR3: CASSLIQGDSPLHF. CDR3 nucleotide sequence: TGTGCCAGCAGCTTGATTCAGGGGGATTCACCCCTCCACTTT.

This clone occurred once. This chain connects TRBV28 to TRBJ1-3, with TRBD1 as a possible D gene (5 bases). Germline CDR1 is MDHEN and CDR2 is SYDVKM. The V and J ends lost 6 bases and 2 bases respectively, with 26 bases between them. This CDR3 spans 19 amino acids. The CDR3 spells CASRGGQGNPKGTGNTIYF. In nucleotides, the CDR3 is TGTGCCAGCAGGGGCGGTCAGGGCAACCCCAAAGGAACTGGAAACACCATATATTTT. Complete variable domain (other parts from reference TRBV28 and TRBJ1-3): DVKVTQSSRYLVKRTGEKVFLECVQDMDHENMFWYRQDPGLGLRLIYFSYDVKMKEKGDIPEGYSVSREKKERFSLILESASTNQTSMYLCASRGGQGNPKGTGNTIYFGEGSWLTVV.

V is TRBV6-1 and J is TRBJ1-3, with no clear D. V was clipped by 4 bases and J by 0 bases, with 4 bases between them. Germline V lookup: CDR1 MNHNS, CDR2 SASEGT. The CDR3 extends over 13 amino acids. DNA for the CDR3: TGTGCCAGCAGTGGTAGCTCTGGAAACACCATATATTTT. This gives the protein CASSGSSGNTIYF.

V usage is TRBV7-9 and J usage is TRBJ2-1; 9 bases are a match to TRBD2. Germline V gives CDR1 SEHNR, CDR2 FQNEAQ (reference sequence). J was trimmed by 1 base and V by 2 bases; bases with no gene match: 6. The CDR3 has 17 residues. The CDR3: CASSLRASGASYNEQFF. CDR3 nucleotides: TGTGCCAGCAGCTTAAGGGCTAGCGGGGCGTCCTACAATGAGCAGTTCTTC.

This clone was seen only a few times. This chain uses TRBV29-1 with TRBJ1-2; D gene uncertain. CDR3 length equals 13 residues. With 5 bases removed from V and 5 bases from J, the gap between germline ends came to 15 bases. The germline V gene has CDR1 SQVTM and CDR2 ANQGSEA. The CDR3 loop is CSVPMSSGYGYTF. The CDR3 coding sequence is TGCAGCGTTCCCATGAGTTCGGGGTATGGCTACACCTTC.

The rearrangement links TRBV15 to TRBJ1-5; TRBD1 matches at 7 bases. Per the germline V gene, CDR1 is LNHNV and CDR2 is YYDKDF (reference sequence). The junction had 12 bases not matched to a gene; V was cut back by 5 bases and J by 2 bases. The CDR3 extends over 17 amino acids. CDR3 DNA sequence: TGTGCCACCAGCGAAGGACAGGTTTATCTGCGCAATCAGCCCCAGCATTTT. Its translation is CATSEGQVYLRNQPQHF.

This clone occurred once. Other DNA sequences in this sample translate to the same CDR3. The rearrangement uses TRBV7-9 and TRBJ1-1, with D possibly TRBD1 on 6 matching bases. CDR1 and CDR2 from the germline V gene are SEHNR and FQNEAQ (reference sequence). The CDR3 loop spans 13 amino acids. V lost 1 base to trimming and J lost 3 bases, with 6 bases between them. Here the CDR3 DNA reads TGTGCCAGCAGCTTAGAGGGGGACACTGAAGCTTTCTTT. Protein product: CASSLEGDTEAFF. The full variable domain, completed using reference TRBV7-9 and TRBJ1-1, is DTGVSQNPRHKITKRGQNVTFRCDPISEHNRLYWYRQTLGQGPEFLTYFQNEAQLEKSRLLSDRFSAERPKGSFSTLEIQRTEQGDSAMYLCASSLEGDTEAFFGQGTRLTVV.

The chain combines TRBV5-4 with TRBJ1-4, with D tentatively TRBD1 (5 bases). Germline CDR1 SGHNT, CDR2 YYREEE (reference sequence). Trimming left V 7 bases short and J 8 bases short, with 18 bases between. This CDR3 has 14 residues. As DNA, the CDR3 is TGTGCCAGCGGAATATTTGGGGGGGAAGAAAAACTGTTTTTT. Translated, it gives CASGIFGGEEKLFF.

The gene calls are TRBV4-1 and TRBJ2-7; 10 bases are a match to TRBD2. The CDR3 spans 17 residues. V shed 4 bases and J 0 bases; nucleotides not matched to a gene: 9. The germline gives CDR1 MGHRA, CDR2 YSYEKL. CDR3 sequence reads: CASSPGGRTSGSYEQYF. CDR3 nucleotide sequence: TGCGCCAGCAGCCCTGGGGGAAGGACTAGCGGCTCCTACGAGCAGTACTTC.

The CDR3 nucleotides read TGTGCCAGCAGCTTAACTCCTTCGTCTACCCCCTACGAGCAGTACTTC. This sequence encodes CASSLTPSSTPYEQYF. The chain carries TRBV7-3 and TRBJ2-7; D ambiguous. V dropped 0 bases and J dropped 2 bases, with 14 bases sitting between them. This CDR3 spans 16 amino acids. Germline CDR1 and CDR2: SGHTA and FQGTGA.